The 11 T cell receptor beta chains in this list originate from one sample, sequenced in a study of T-cell reconstitution after alpha-beta-depleted transplantation in children. For TCRbeta, the library was prepared with unique molecular identifiers. TCRdb used MiXCR to reprocess the PCR reads, holding one entry per CDR3 protein. The sample consists of 500,000 to 600,000 distinct CDR3 sequences, 30% to 35% of them appearing once. This specimen was PBMCs from the stem cell graft donor, taken from the stem cell graft. These receptors all stem from a human donor who donated a stem cell graft to a child with aplastic anemia.

The chain links TRBV28 to TRBJ2-7; D might be TRBD1 (6 bases). The CDR3 runs to 12 residues. In germline, CDR1 is MDHEN, CDR2 SYDVKM. Trimming took 6 bases from V and 3 from J, leaving 9 bases between them. The CDR3 sequence: CASRTGIYEQYF. Written as DNA, the CDR3 is TGTGCCAGCAGGACAGGAATCTACGAGCAGTACTTC. Complete variable domain (other parts from reference TRBV28 and TRBJ2-7): DVKVTQSSRYLVKRTGEKVFLECVQDMDHENMFWYRQDPGLGLRLIYFSYDVKMKEKGDIPEGYSVSREKKERFSLILESASTNQTSMYLCASRTGIYEQYFGPGTRLTVT.

This clonotype was picked up a small number of times. The V and J genes are TRBV29-1 and TRBJ2-2, with 8 nucleotides matching TRBD1. CDR1 and CDR2 (germline): SQVTM, ANQGSEA. This CDR3 contains 14 residues. V shed 5 bases and J 6 bases; nucleotides not matched to a gene: 8. The CDR3 reads CSVRAGGAPGELFF. CDR3 nucleotide sequence: TGCAGCGTTCGGGCAGGGGGCGCCCCCGGGGAGCTGTTTTTT.

The V call is TRBV4-1, the J call TRBJ1-2; D remains ambiguous. Trimming took off 2 bases at V and 0 bases at J, with 13 bases between the two ends. The CDR3 is made up of 16 amino acids. From germline, CDR1 is MGHRA and CDR2 YSYEKL. In DNA, the CDR3 is TGCGCCAGCAGCCAACTTGGTTGGAGCACTAACTATGGCTACACCTTC. Its protein is CASSQLGWSTNYGYTF.

The chain recombines TRBV5-5 with TRBJ2-5, with D perhaps matching TRBD2 (7 bases). Trimming left V 4 bases short and J 5 bases short, with 15 bases between. Germline V lookup: CDR1 SGHKS, CDR2 YYEKEE (reference sequence). There are 14 residues in the CDR3. CDR3 nucleotide sequence: TGTGCCAGCAGCGGAGGTGCGGGGGCGGAGACCCAGTACTTC. This encodes CASSGGAGAETQYF. Full variable domain (outside the CDR3, taken from reference TRBV5-5 and TRBJ2-5): DAGVTQSPTHLIKTRGQQVTLRCSPISGHKSVSWYQQVLGQGPQFIFQYYEKEERGRGNFPDRFSARQFPNYSSELNVNALLLGDSALYLCASSGGAGAETQYFGPGTRLLVL.

This clonotype was observed a handful of times. The chain employs TRBV29-1 and TRBJ1-2; a possible D gene is TRBD1 (5 bases). Trimming shortened V by 3 bases and J by 5 bases, and 13 bases separated the two germline ends. The CDR3 has 13 amino acids. Germline-derived CDR1 and CDR2 are SQVTM and ANQGSEA. In nucleotides, the CDR3 is TGCAGCGTTGACGGCGGGGACTTTTATGGCTACACCTTC. Translating gives CSVDGGDFYGYTF. The complete variable domain, with remaining parts taken from reference TRBV29-1 and TRBJ1-2, reads SAVISQKPSRDICQRGTSLTIQCQVDSQVTMMFWYRQQPGQSLTLIATANQGSEATYESGFVIDKFPISRPNLTFSTLTVSNMSPEDSSIYLCSVDGGDFYGYTFGSGTRLTVV.

The sample holds a few counts of this clonotype. V usage is TRBV13 and J usage is TRBJ2-5, with 7 bases aligning to TRBD1. The germline V gene encodes CDR1 PRHDT and CDR2 FYEKMQ (reference sequence). V lost 3 bases and J lost 0; bases outside the gene matches: 7. The CDR3 contains 16 residues. CDR3 in DNA: TGTGCCAGCAGCTTCCTCGGCAGGGGGTACCAAGAGACCCAGTACTTC. This encodes CASSFLGRGYQETQYF.

This clonotype has only a few counts. This rearrangement joins TRBV6-1 to TRBJ2-1; 7 bases align to TRBD1. This CDR3 spans 15 amino acids. Trimming cost V 6 bases and J 0 bases; bases outside gene matches: 5. Germline V gives CDR1 MNHNS, CDR2 SASEGT. CDR3 amino acids: CASRKDRSSYNEQFF. The CDR3 nucleotides read TGTGCCAGCAGGAAGGACAGGAGCTCCTACAATGAGCAGTTCTTC.

The V and J genes are TRBV14 and TRBJ2-7; weak D call: TRBD1 (6 bases). V dropped 4 bases and J dropped 3 bases, with 10 bases sitting between them. CDR3 size: 13 residues. CDR1 and CDR2 from the germline V gene are SGHDN and FVKESK. As DNA, the CDR3 is TGTGCCAGCAGCCGTCAACAGGGCTACGAGCAGTACGTC. This sequence encodes CASSRQQGYEQYV.

The V call is TRBV20-1, the J call TRBJ2-1; TRBD2 might be the D (6 bases). Trimming removed 1 base at V and 7 bases at J, with 20 bases between. Germline loops: CDR1 DFQATT, CDR2 SNEGSKA (reference sequence). The CDR3 runs 16 residues. CDR3 nucleotides: TGCAGTGCTAGAGCTAGGCTAGCGACCAGTCGGAATGAGCAGTTCTTC. Translating it yields CSARARLATSRNEQFF.

The table lists this clonotype with a few counts. This chain uses TRBV6-5 with TRBJ2-2, with TRBD2 as a possible D gene (7 bases). Per the germline V gene, CDR1 is MNHEY and CDR2 is SVGAGI. V dropped 6 bases and J dropped 7 bases, with 12 bases sitting between them. The CDR3 is 13 amino acids. CDR3 loop: CASRGGAGGELFF. Written as DNA, the CDR3 is TGTGCCAGCAGGGGGGGGGCAGGCGGGGAGCTGTTTTTT.

The chain uses TRBV6-2 or TRBV6-3 and TRBJ2-1; D remains unclear. V dropped 0 bases and J dropped 3 bases, with 15 bases sitting between them. The CDR3 consists of 17 residues. Germline CDR1 and CDR2: MNHEY and SVGEGT. The CDR3, as DNA: TGTGCCAGCAGTTACTCCCGGAACGACTCCTACTACAATGAGCAGTTCTTC. Encoded protein: CASSYSRNDSYYNEQFF.